This T cell receptor beta chain originates from a study of blood T cell repertoires in COVID-19. Study-level information: The samples span acute and convalescent COVID-19 from the United States, Italy and Spain.

Assay used: immunoSEQ multiplex PCR; TCRdb lists only in-frame clones, some missing. The table has 250,000 to 300,000 clones, approximately 86% seen once. In Seattle, patients joined the study during active infection and were tracked longitudinally. V lost 4 bases, J lost 8 bases, and 20 bases lay in between. Germline V gives CDR1 SGHTA, CDR2 FQGNSA. The CDR3 runs 15 residues. V and J are TRBV7-2 and TRBJ1-2, with TRBD1 as a possible D gene (6 bases). Source material: peripheral blood. The sequence was obtained from a woman aged 70-85 years with COVID-19, enrolled during active disease. The CDR3 sequence is CASSSEITGTRGYTF. The DNA of the CDR3 is TGTGCCAGCAGCTCCGAGATAACAGGGACCAGGGGCTACACCTTC.